This paragraph covers one T cell receptor beta chain sequence. The data stem from a study of T cells in Graves' hyperthyroidism and ophthalmopathy. RNA transcripts gave rise to amplified TCR beta CDR3 regions. HTBI primers drove first-round RT-PCR of the TCR CDR3. TCRdb re-called the multiplex PCR reads through MiXCR, storing one row per CDR3 protein. This table holds about 510,000 distinct CDR3 sequences, over 45% found once. A patient was excluded if there was uncontrolled infection, other autoimmune disease, pregnancy or lactation. Sequenced sample: peripheral blood or thyroid tissue (not recorded which). This TCR came from an adult woman with Graves' disease, either hyperthyroidism or ophthalmopathy (not recorded which).

CDR3 sequence: CASSEAYGGSGANVLTF. The CDR3 region has the DNA TGTGCCAGCAGTGAAGCGTACGGGGGCTCGGGGGCCAACGTCCTGACTTTC. V and J are TRBV6-1 and TRBJ2-6; D is perhaps TRBD1 or TRBD2 (6 bases each). The germline CDR1 and CDR2 sequences are MNHNS and SASEGT. Between the trimmed V and J ends, which lost 0 bases and 4 bases, there was a span of 13 bases. The CDR3 has 17 residues.